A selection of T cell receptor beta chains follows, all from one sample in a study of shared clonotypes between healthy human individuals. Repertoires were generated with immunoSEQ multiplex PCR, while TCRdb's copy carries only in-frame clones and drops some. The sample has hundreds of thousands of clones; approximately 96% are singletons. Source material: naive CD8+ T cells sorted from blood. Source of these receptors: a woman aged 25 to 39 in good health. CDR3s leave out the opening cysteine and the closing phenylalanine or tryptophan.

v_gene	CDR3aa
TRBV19	ASSMWGNSNQPQH
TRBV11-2	ASSLVGGESSYEQY
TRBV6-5	ASSSGGESPEAF
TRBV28	ASSRGDSSYEQY
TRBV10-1	ASSGLRGKYNEQF
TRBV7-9	ASSLATSPYEQY
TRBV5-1	ASSPPGEGHDNEQF
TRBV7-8	ASSESSSYEQY
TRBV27	ASRQGWGKNIQY
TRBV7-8	ASSAILSSYNEQF
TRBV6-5	ASSYSIPTNEQF
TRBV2	ASRTSGNYNEQF
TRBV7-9	ASSLAVGNTEAF
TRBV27	ASCSGERTGELF
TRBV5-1	ASSWVGWHVGEKLF
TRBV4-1	ASSQSPGRGGENEQF
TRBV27	ASKKDPTSAVYEQY
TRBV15	ATRQGAQGTEAF
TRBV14	ASSQDPSPFQAF
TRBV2	ASSYGGYT
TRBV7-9	ASSTFGGVSKNEQY
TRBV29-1	SVVDRETSYNEQF
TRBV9	ASTPMGGGNSYNEQF
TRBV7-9	ASSSGQGADGYT
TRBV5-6	ASSLASSGTTGELF
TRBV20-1	SANEGPEQY
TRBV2	ASDGVTGAFEAF
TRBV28	ASSLTGAPPEQF
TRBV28	ASRPRGQGNYEQY
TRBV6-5	ASSYSTGDNSPLH
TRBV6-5	ASSTNLEQY
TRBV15	ATSRDGTGELF
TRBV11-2	ASSSVEKLF
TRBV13	ASSSQLGETQY
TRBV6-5	ASSYEQGPQPQH
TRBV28	ASSLADREHEQY
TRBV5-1	ASSLGSSWGYEQY
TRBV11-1	ASSIPGQGYEQY
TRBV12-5	ASGLVTGLTGELF